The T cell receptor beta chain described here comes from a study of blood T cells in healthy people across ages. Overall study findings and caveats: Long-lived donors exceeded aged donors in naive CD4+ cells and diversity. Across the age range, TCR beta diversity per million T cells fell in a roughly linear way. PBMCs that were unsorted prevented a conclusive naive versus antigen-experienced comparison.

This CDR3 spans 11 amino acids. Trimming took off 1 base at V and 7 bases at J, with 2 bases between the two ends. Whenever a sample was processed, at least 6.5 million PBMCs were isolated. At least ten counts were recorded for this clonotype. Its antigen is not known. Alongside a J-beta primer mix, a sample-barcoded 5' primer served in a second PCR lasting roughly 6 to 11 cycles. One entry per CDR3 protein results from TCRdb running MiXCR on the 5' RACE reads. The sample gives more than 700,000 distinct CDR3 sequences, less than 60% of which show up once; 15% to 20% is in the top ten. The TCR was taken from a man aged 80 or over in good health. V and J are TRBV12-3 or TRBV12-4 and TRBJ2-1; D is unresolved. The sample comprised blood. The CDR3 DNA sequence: TGTGCCAGCAGTTTAGGGAATGAGCAGTTCTTC. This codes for CASSLGNEQFF.